Listed here are 21 T cell receptor beta chains from one sample, sequenced in a study of a mutant IDH1 vaccine in newly diagnosed glioma. Time point indicated: week 35, safety follow-up. All doses held 300 ug of mutant IDH1 20-mer peptide, with topical imiquimod. The data were produced by immunoSEQ multiplex PCR, yet TCRdb's version contains in-frame clones alone and is incomplete. The table has 50,000 to 70,000 clones, about 85% seen once. These receptors lack a known antigen. The sample in question was PBMCs, obtained from a glioma patient whose treatment included an IDH1 peptide vaccine. The receptors stem from a man aged 30-40 years with glioma.

Of note for this clone: Other DNA sequences in the same sample also yield this CDR3. V is TRBV5-4 and J is TRBJ2-1; 8 bases agree with TRBD2. CDR1 and CDR2 from the germline V gene are SGHNT and YYREEE (reference sequence). V lost 3 bases to trimming and J lost 3 bases; unmatched junction nucleotides: 5. This CDR3 has 15 residues. The CDR3 sequence: CASSSRGGSYNEQFF. In DNA, the CDR3 is TGTGCCAGCAGCTCTCGGGGGGGAAGCTACAATGAGCAGTTCTTC.

This sequence joins TRBV11-2 and TRBJ2-7; D is possibly TRBD1 (5 bases). V dropped 5 bases and J dropped 9 bases, with 17 bases sitting between them. This CDR3 has 13 amino acids. In germline, CDR1 is SGHAT, CDR2 FQNNGV. CDR3 in amino acids: CASSTLQGFGQYF. In DNA, the CDR3 is TGTGCCAGCAGCACCCTTCAGGGCTTTGGGCAGTACTTC.

The chain uses TRBV7-9 and TRBJ2-5; maybe TRBD2 (6 bases). Trimming took off 5 bases at V and 5 bases at J, with 12 bases between the two ends. Germline V CDR1 and CDR2: SEHNR, FQNEAQ (reference sequence). This CDR3 comprises 13 residues. The CDR3 here is CASSLTGVETQYF. Written as DNA, the CDR3 is TGTGCCAGCAGCCTGACGGGGGTGGAGACCCAGTACTTC.

V gene TRBV10-3 combines with J gene TRBJ2-6; 7 bases line up with TRBD2. This CDR3 has 18 residues. CDR1 is ENHRY and CDR2 is SYGVKD in the germline V gene. J gave up 0 bases and V 3 bases, and 8 bases lay outside the gene matches. CDR3 region: CAISEGLGLNSGANVLTF. The CDR3 bases are TGTGCCATCAGTGAAGGACTAGGCCTGAACTCTGGGGCCAACGTCCTGACTTTC.

This chain links TRBV19 with TRBJ1-5; D is possibly TRBD1 (5 bases). This CDR3 comprises 18 residues. Germline lookup yields CDR1 LNHDA and CDR2 SQIVND (reference sequence). V lost 6 bases to trimming and J lost 0 bases, with 21 bases between them. The CDR3 sequence is CASSRRQKGLYSNQPQHF. The CDR3 region has the DNA TGTGCCAGTAGCCGTCGACAGAAAGGCCTTTATAGCAATCAGCCCCAGCATTTT. The full variable domain, its missing parts supplied by reference TRBV19 and TRBJ1-5, is DGGITQSPKYLFRKEGQNVTLSCEQNLNHDAMYWYRQDPGQGLRLIYYSQIVNDFQKGDIAEGYSVSREKKESFPLTVTSAQKNPTAFYLCASSRRQKGLYSNQPQHFGDGTRLSIL.

This clone is a singleton in its sample. The chain joins TRBV5-1 to TRBJ2-5; a possible D gene is TRBD1 (6 bases). Matching the DNA end better, TRBJ2-7 makes the J call doubtful. Germline-derived CDR1 and CDR2 are SGHRS and YFSETQ. This CDR3 region has 14 residues. DNA for the CDR3: TGCGCCAGCAAGAACAGGGATACTTCCTACGAGCAGTACTTC. It yields the protein CASKNRDTSYEQYF.

The J gene is TRBJ2-3, the V gene TRBV27, with 11 bases fitting TRBD2. CDR3 length: 19 residues. CDR1 and CDR2 (germline): MNHEY, SMNVEV (reference sequence). J gave up 2 bases and V 2 bases, and 12 bases lay outside the gene matches. The chain's CDR3 is CASSLRAPPSGGLTDTQYF. CDR3 coding DNA: TGTGCCAGCAGTTTACGGGCCCCCCCTAGCGGGGGGCTCACAGATACGCAGTATTTT.

This sequence joins TRBV2 and TRBJ2-2, with 7 bases fitting TRBD1. Trimming cost V 6 bases and J 7 bases; bases outside gene matches: 11. Germline values: CDR1 SNHLY, CDR2 FYNNEI. CDR3 length: 15 residues. In DNA form, the CDR3 reads TGTGCCAGCAGCCTTAAGACAGGGCCTATCGGGGAGCTGTTTTTT. Translated, it gives CASSLKTGPIGELFF.

The chain joins TRBV10-3 to TRBJ2-7; 8 bases fit TRBD1. Germline V lookup: CDR1 ENHRY, CDR2 SYGVKD. V dropped 2 bases and J dropped 3; count of bases not matched to a gene: 15. This CDR3 region has 18 residues. In nucleotides, the CDR3 is TGTGCCATCAGTGAGAAAACCGGGACAGGAAGGATTCGCTACGAGCAGTACTTC. Encoded protein: CAISEKTGTGRIRYEQYF.

V is TRBV19 and J is TRBJ2-3; either TRBD1 or TRBD2 may fit D (6 bases each). V was cut by 3 bases and J by 0 bases, with 13 bases left in between. Germline-derived CDR1 and CDR2 are LNHDA and SQIVND (reference sequence). This CDR3 contains 16 residues. In DNA form, the CDR3 reads TGTGCCAGTAGTATTATAGGGGGAGGCAGCACAGATACGCAGTATTTT. Translated, it gives CASSIIGGGSTDTQYF.

V usage is TRBV23-1 and J usage is TRBJ2-4; 7 nucleotides align to TRBD1. TRBV23-1 falls under the ORF class, with uncertain function. The V gene end was trimmed by 1 base and the J gene end by 4 bases; junction bases not matched to a gene: 10. CDR3 length: 17 amino acids. CDR3 sequence (DNA): TGCGCCAGCAGTCAATTCCCGGGACAGCAGTTTAAAAACATTCAGTACTTC. It is translated as CASSQFPGQQFKNIQYF.

The chain combines TRBV4-1 with TRBJ2-1; 8 bases are a match to TRBD1. V gave up 0 bases and J gave up 2 bases; unmatched junction bases: 3. The CDR3 has 16 residues. The germline V gene encodes CDR1 MGHRA and CDR2 YSYEKL. In DNA form, the CDR3 reads TGCGCCAGCAGCCAAGAGGGACAGGCAACCTACAATGAGCAGTTCTTC. Its protein product is CASSQEGQATYNEQFF.

The V and J genes are TRBV29-1 and TRBJ2-7, with no clear D. V gave up 5 bases and J gave up 2 bases, with 13 bases separating them. Germline V gene sequence: CDR1 SQVTM, CDR2 ANQGSEA. This CDR3 has 13 residues. CDR3 loop: CSVLVGLTYEQYF. The CDR3 bases are TGCAGCGTTCTGGTGGGCTTGACCTACGAGCAGTACTTC.

The chain carries TRBV7-9 and TRBJ2-5; D is ambiguous. Germline CDR1 and CDR2: SEHNR and FQNEAQ (reference sequence). The CDR3 is 13 residues long. Trimming cost V 5 bases and J 0 bases, with 7 bases left between them. This chain's CDR3 is CASSPPNQETQYF. The CDR3 coding sequence is TGTGCCAGCAGCCCCCCGAACCAAGAGACCCAGTACTTC.

The CDR3 DNA is TGTGCCTGGGGGATAGATAGCAATCAGCCCCAGCATTTT. The encoded protein is CAWGIDSNQPQHF. The chain has TRBV30 and TRBJ1-5; D call uncertain. Trimming stripped 5 bases from V and 0 bases from J, with 8 bases between. This CDR3 is 13 amino acids long. The V gene's germline CDR1 is GTSNPN and CDR2 SVGIG (reference sequence).

As to this clone: Other DNA sequences from this sample encode an identical CDR3 as well. This chain uses TRBV30 with TRBJ1-5, with D unresolved. Germline CDR1 reads GTSNPN; CDR2 reads SVGIG (reference sequence). CDR3 length equals 13 residues. V was trimmed by 0 bases and J by 6 bases, leaving 9 bases between them. The CDR3 DNA is TGTGCCTGGAGTGTACTGGGAGGTCAGCCCCAGCATTTT. It codes for CAWSVLGGQPQHF.

This chain uses TRBV6-5 with TRBJ2-3, with D unresolved. Germline V CDR1 and CDR2: MNHEY, SVGAGI. This CDR3 has 15 residues. Between the trimmed V and J ends, which lost 6 bases and 6 bases, there was a span of 19 bases. CDR3 residues: CASSPIPNRPDTQYF. In DNA form, the CDR3 reads TGTGCCAGCAGCCCAATCCCTAACCGCCCTGATACGCAGTATTTT.

This chain joins TRBV9 and TRBJ2-1, with 13 bases aligning to TRBD2. J gave up 8 bases and V 0 bases, and 8 bases lay outside the gene matches. This CDR3 has 17 amino acids. Germline V CDR1 and CDR2: SGDLS, YYNGEE. As DNA, the CDR3 is TGTGCCAGCAGCGTAGCTGGGACTAGCGGGGTCCTCCATGAGCAGTTCTTC. It is translated as CASSVAGTSGVLHEQFF.

The rearrangement uses TRBV18 and TRBJ1-6; 7 bases align to TRBD1. The V gene's germline CDR1 is KGHSH and CDR2 LQKENI. The CDR3 is 16 amino acids. J gave up 9 bases and V 3 bases, and 11 bases lay outside the gene matches. For the CDR3, the DNA is TGTGCCAGCTCACCGGGACAGCCCCTTGGGGGTTCACCCCTCCACTTT. Its translation: CASSPGQPLGGSPLHF. Variable domain in full (rest from reference TRBV18 and TRBJ1-6): NAGVMQNPRHLVRRRGQEARLRCSPMKGHSHVYWYRQLPEEGLKFMVYLQKENIIDESGMPKERFSAEFPKEGPSILRIQQVVRGDSAAYFCASSPGQPLGGSPLHFGNGTRLTVT.

The rearrangement joins TRBV28 to TRBJ2-5; 10 bases fit TRBD1. The CDR3 totals 14 residues. CDR1 and CDR2 from the germline V gene are MDHEN and SYDVKM. J gave up 4 bases and V 10 bases, and 9 bases lay outside the gene matches. CDR3 amino acids: CAIGPRTGGETQYF. As DNA, the CDR3 is TGTGCCATAGGACCCAGGACAGGGGGAGAGACCCAGTACTTC.

Only one count was recorded for this clone. The chain is built from TRBV19 and TRBJ2-7, with D uncertain. The CDR3 length is 13 residues. V was clipped by 4 bases and J by 2 bases, with 9 bases between them. CDR1 and CDR2 from the germline V gene are LNHDA and SQIVND (reference sequence). CDR3: CASSKGMAYEQYF. Here the CDR3 DNA reads TGTGCCAGTAGTAAGGGCATGGCCTACGAGCAGTACTTC.